Listed here is a single TCR beta chain. This sample was taken from a study of blood T cell repertoires in COVID-19. V lost 1 base and J lost 6, with 10 bases in between. The CDR3 loop spans 14 amino acids. CDR1 and CDR2 (germline): SGHTA, FQGNSA. In the source study's methods: Estimates of nucleated cell counts were drawn from the amplification of reference gene primers. The method was immunoSEQ multiplex PCR; TCRdb's version includes in-frame clones alone and lacks a portion of them. The V and J calls and the clone size are those of that table, but D and trimming were determined from the DNA. The table includes 250,000 to 350,000 clones, under 95% detected once.

The source of this sequence is a woman in her 30s who had recovered from COVID-19. The sample consisted of PBMCs or T cells enriched from blood (not recorded which). The chain is built from TRBV7-2 and TRBJ1-5; no definite D call. CDR3 nucleotide sequence: TGTGCCAGCAGCTTAGGGAGGGTCGGTCAGCCCCAGCATTTT. As protein: CASSLGRVGQPQHF.